Listed here are 2 T cell receptor beta chains from one sample, sequenced in a study of cytomegalovirus exposure and HLA in healthy donors. Primers for the PCR totalled 60 Vbeta and 13 Jbeta. Clones were read by immunoSEQ multiplex PCR, and TCRdb kept only the in-frame ones, dropping some. Among over 200,000 clones listed, 82% were seen once. Source material: PBMCs. These receptor sequences come from a woman aged 40 to 50 in good health and CMV-seropositive.

This chain uses TRBV7-2 with TRBJ2-5; TRBD1 matches 10 bases. The CDR3 loop spans 17 amino acids. With V trimmed by 3 bases and J by 7 bases, 14 bases remained unmatched. Germline lookup yields CDR1 SGHTA and CDR2 FQGNSA. CDR3 in DNA: TGTGCCAGCAGCTTCACAACCGGGACAGGGGCATTAGGGACCCAGTACTTC. Protein: CASSFTTGTGALGTQYF.

The rearrangement links TRBV19 to TRBJ1-5; D possibly corresponds to TRBD1 (5 bases). The CDR3 is made up of 16 amino acids. Germline V gene sequence: CDR1 LNHDA, CDR2 SQIVND (reference sequence). Trimming shortened V by 0 bases and J by 3 bases, and 12 bases separated the two germline ends. The CDR3 nucleotides are TGTGCCAGTAGTATAGAGAAGGGGTTGTACAATCAGCCCCAGCATTTT. It yields the protein CASSIEKGLYNQPQHF.